This T cell receptor beta chain was captured by sequencing in a study of cytomegalovirus exposure and HLA in healthy donors. General observations from the study: Some highly shared sequence variants likely arose as a pipeline artifact. For TCR beta chains, V- and J-gene trimming was later linked to a missense DCLRE1C variant.

On this clone: Its antigen is as yet unknown.

Germline CDR1 and CDR2: SGHTA and FQGNSA. The CDR3 length is 13 residues. V was trimmed by 1 base and J by 4 bases, leaving 7 bases between them. 13 Jbeta primers and 60 Vbeta primers were used for the PCR. This table comes from immunoSEQ multiplex PCR, and its TCRdb copy is limited to in-frame clones, with some not included. The sample features around 100,000 clones, with 0.55% to 0.6% in its top ten. Sequenced input: PBMCs. The chain uses TRBV7-2 and TRBJ1-2; D not certain. This clonotype originated in a man aged 45-60 years in good health and CMV-seronegative. CDR3 in amino acids: CASSLGPTYGYTF. The CDR3 DNA is TGTGCCAGCAGCTTAGGGCCAACCTATGGCTACACCTTC.